This TCR beta chain was identified in a study of T-cell memory formation after mild COVID-19. Study information: Clusters of TCRs were largely donor specific. Whole-study results and caveats: Contracting CD4+ clones sat mainly in CM and EM; CD8+ in EMRA.

5'RACE with constant-segment primers built TCRalpha and TCRbeta cDNA libraries with UMIs. One entry per CDR3 protein, called by TCRdb with MiXCR from the 5' RACE reads. The top ten clones hold approximately 12% of a sample with roughly 600,000 distinct CDR3 sequences, over 15% of them seen once. This clonotype showed up just a few times. Its target is unknown. The receptor was derived from an adult woman who had mild COVID-19 (a few samples of this study predate the infection). Cell type and time point are not known. Sequencing was performed on PBMCs or a T cell subset sorted from them (not recorded which).

This chain's CDR3 is CASRETRNTDTQYF. The CDR3 DNA reads TGTGCCAGCAGGGAGACTCGAAACACAGATACGCAGTATTTT. The rearrangement joins TRBV6-1 to TRBJ2-3, with D unresolved. The CDR3 is made up of 14 amino acids. V shed 6 bases and J shed 2 bases, with 12 bases lying between them. From germline, CDR1 is MNHNS and CDR2 SASEGT.